This T cell receptor (beta chain) was sequenced for a study of blood T cell repertoires in COVID-19. Across the study: PBMCs, B-cell-depleted T cells, or T cells provided the cDNA or gDNA that made up the material.

CDR3 length: 20 residues. Germline-derived CDR1 and CDR2 are LGHNT and FRNRAP. The V and J ends lost 2 bases and 0 bases, in that order; junction bases with no gene match: 12. Original processing notes: Estimation of nucleated cell counts was performed using reference gene primer amplification. Only in-frame clones appear in the TCRdb table, and some are missing; sequencing was by immunoSEQ multiplex PCR. Clone size and the V and J calls come from that table; the DNA yielded D and trimming. The table has 250,000 or so clones, 85% to 90% seen once. Sequencing was carried out using peripheral blood. The clonotype was recovered from a woman aged 40 to 50 who had recovered from COVID-19. This chain joins TRBV12-5 and TRBJ2-7, with 14 nucleotides matching TRBD2. The CDR3 loop reads CASGLPPTSGRADLSYEQYV. CDR3 nucleotide sequence: TGTGCTAGTGGTTTGCCCCCGACTAGCGGGAGGGCCGATCTCTCCTACGAGCAGTACGTC.